This TCR beta chain was retrieved from a study of shared clonotypes between healthy human individuals. This CDR3 has 14 residues. In germline, CDR1 is LNHDA, CDR2 SQIVND (reference sequence). J was trimmed by 10 bases and V by 5 bases; bases with no gene match: 6. Regarding this clone: Its antigen is currently unknown.

Study outcomes and limitations: It was the non-shared clonotypes that had lower generation probabilities than clonotypes shared by all four donors.

Using immunoSEQ multiplex PCR, the repertoire was profiled, and TCRdb retains in-frame clones only, with some absent. The sample contains about 690,000 clones, around 91% of which appear only once. Donors were Caucasian adults residing in Nashville, Tennessee, USA. This rearrangement joins TRBV19 to TRBJ2-1; 12 bases are a match to TRBD2. The specimen sequenced was memory CD8+ T cells from PBMCs. Subset here: CD45RO+ cells pooled with CCR7-negative TemRA cells. The TCR sequence derives from a man between 18 and 35 years old in good health. Some clones in this sample may be carry-over from other donors' samples. CDR3: CASSPRLAGVEQFF. The CDR3 DNA reads TGTGCCAGTAGTCCTAGACTAGCGGGAGTAGAGCAGTTCTTC.